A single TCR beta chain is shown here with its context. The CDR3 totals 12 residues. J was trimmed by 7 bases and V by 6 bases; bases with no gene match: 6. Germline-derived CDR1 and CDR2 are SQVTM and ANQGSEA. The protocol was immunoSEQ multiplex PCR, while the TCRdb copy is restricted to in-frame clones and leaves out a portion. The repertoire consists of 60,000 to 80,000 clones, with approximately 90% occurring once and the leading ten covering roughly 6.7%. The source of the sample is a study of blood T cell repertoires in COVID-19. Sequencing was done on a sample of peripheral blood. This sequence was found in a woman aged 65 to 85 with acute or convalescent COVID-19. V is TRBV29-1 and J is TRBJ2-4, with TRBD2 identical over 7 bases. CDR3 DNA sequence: TGCAGCGTGACGGACGGGAGGAACATTCAGTACTTC. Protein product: CSVTDGRNIQYF.